This TCR beta chain was observed in a study of neurological immune-mediated disorders. Study details: There were approximately 35 multiple sclerosis patients. Of these, around 30 had relapsing-remitting MS and 3 had secondary progressive MS. Study-wide points: HTLV-1-associated myelopathy had the most TCR clonal expansion, and multiple sclerosis had the least, less than healthy controls. The multiple sclerosis repertoire cluster lacked an association with any feature, whether clinical or MRI.

The CDR3 length is 15 residues. The V gene's germline CDR1 is LGHDT and CDR2 YNNKEL (reference sequence). Trimming left V 0 bases short and J 7 bases short, with 13 bases between. This clonotype was observed many times. What it binds is unknown. TCRdb recomputed calls from the 5' RACE reads with MiXCR, one row per CDR3 protein. Among roughly 120,000 distinct CDR3 sequences listed, about 3.4% were seen once. The V and J genes are TRBV3-1 and TRBJ2-1; TRBD1 might be the D (5 bases). Sequenced: PBMCs. The clonotype comes from a young woman with multiple sclerosis. The CDR3 is CASSQDPTSGNEQFF. CDR3 bases: TGTGCCAGCAGCCAAGACCCCACCTCAGGGAATGAGCAGTTCTTC.